This T cell receptor (beta chain) comes out of a study of regulatory T cells in long-lasting Graves disease. Time point meaning: newly diagnosed GD, antithyroid drugs for less than 3 months. The TCR library was prepared using RNA isolated from PBMCs. The V gene's germline CDR1 is SGDLS and CDR2 YYNGEE. This CDR3 is 16 amino acids long. Germline trimming cut 0 bases from V and 4 bases from J; bases unmatched to any gene: 9. iRepertoire HTBI primers and Arm-PCR of CDR3 regions built TCR beta libraries. Under the authors' procedure: Throughout the samples, researchers identified about 62 TRBV and roughly 13 TRBJ segments. TCRdb recomputed calls from the multiplex PCR reads with MiXCR, one row per CDR3 protein. The V and J calls reflect TCRdb's pipeline rather than the authors' work. The sample has around 500,000 distinct CDR3 sequences; about 13% are singletons. These sequences were also reported in another study, on T cells in Graves' hyperthyroidism and ophthalmopathy. As reported in that work: Patients aged 18 to 65 with hyperthyroidism were newly diagnosed, with duration under 2 months. Researchers ran a first-round RT-PCR on the TCR CDR3 using the HTBI primer set. The authors' 13 V-J model separated ophthalmopathy from stable hyperthyroidism.

V usage is TRBV9 and J usage is TRBJ2-7, with TRBD2 identical over 8 bases. Sample: peripheral blood mononuclear cells (PBMCs), taken at new diagnosis, from a patient treated with antithyroid drugs. The sequence came from a man aged 30 to 45 with Graves disease. The CDR3 is CASSVGSGTRRYEQYF. The CDR3 region has the DNA TGTGCCAGCAGCGTAGGCTCCGGGACTAGGAGGTACGAGCAGTACTTC.